These T cell receptor beta chains were read from a single sample in a study of T cells in Graves' hyperthyroidism and ophthalmopathy. Each CDR3 protein gets one entry after TCRdb re-called the multiplex PCR reads with MiXCR. The sample carries hundreds of thousands of distinct CDR3 sequences, roughly 50% recorded once. Sequenced input: peripheral blood or thyroid tissue (not recorded which). The receptors derive from a young woman with Graves' hyperthyroidism. CDR3s include the opening cysteine and the closing phenylalanine or tryptophan. The order of the fields is J gene, V gene, clone size, D gene, CDR3 protein, CDR3 DNA. D genes are given only for firm matches. A row's size may be missing; if present it is once, few, many or a size class.

TRBJ2-7	TRBV7-7	many	TRBD1	CASSRTGLSYEQYF	TGTGCTAGCAGCAGGACAGGGTTATCCTACGAGCAGTACTTC
TRBJ2-7	TRBV29-1	-	-	CSVDGATSYEQYF	TGCAGCGTTGACGGGGCAACCAGCTACGAGCAGTACTTC
TRBJ2-7	TRBV2	-	-	CASSPPLGSEQYF	TGTGCCAGCAGTCCCCCCCTGGGTTCCGAGCAGTACTTC
TRBJ1-1	TRBV7-2	-	-	CASSQDLILDTEAFF	TGTGCCAGCAGCCAAGATCTAATCCTCGACACTGAAGCTTTCTTT
TRBJ1-1	TRBV7-2	-	TRBD1	CASSQGTGDETEAFF	TGTGCCAGCAGCCAGGGGACAGGGGATGAGACTGAAGCTTTCTTT
TRBJ1-5	TRBV12-3/TRBV12-4	-	TRBD1	CASSLGQGPQWPQHF	TGTGCCAGCAGTTTGGGACAGGGACCTCAGTGGCCCCAGCATTTT
TRBJ1-1	TRBV10-1	-	-	CASRQGKEAFF	TGCGCCAGCAGACAGGGAAAAGAAGCTTTCTTT
TRBJ1-2	TRBV29-1	-	TRBD1	CSVGDRAGYGYTF	TGCAGCGTTGGTGACAGGGCAGGCTATGGCTACACCTTC
TRBJ1-1	TRBV19	-	TRBD1	CASSWTGSWTEAFF	TGTGCCAGTAGTTGGACAGGGTCTTGGACTGAAGCTTTCTTT
TRBJ1-1	TRBV7-9	few	TRBD1	CASSPGQGARAFF	TGTGCCAGCAGCCCGGGACAGGGGGCGCGAGCTTTCTTT
TRBJ2-7	TRBV29-1	many	-	CSAVDRSYEQYF	TGCAGCGCCGTGGACCGCTCCTACGAGCAGTACTTC
TRBJ1-2	TRBV2	many	-	CASTSDSYGYTF	TGTGCCAGCACTTCGGACAGCTATGGCTACACCTTC
TRBJ1-1	TRBV2	-	-	CASSGGGRNTEAFF	TGTGCCAGCAGTGGCGGGGGCCGGAACACTGAAGCTTTCTTT
TRBJ1-6	TRBV10-3	many	-	CATRRMLLNSYNSPLHF	TGTGCCACTCGACGCATGCTGCTTAACTCCTATAATTCACCCCTCCACTTT
TRBJ1-1	TRBV7-9	few	-	CASSPKGGDTEAFF	TGTGCCAGCAGCCCTAAAGGGGGGGACACTGAAGCTTTCTTT
TRBJ1-4	TRBV7-2	-	-	CASSLEPGDEKLFF	TGTGCCAGCAGCTTAGAGCCGGGCGATGAAAAACTGTTTTTT
TRBJ1-2	TRBV2	few	-	CASSVGTDYGYTF	TGTGCCAGCAGTGTCGGGACGGACTATGGCTACACCTTC
TRBJ2-6	TRBV25-1	-	TRBD1	CASSGTGSGANVLTF	TGTGCCAGCAGCGGGACAGGGTCCGGGGCCAACGTCCTGACTTTC
TRBJ1-2	TRBV29-1	few	TRBD1	CSDGDSVTF	TGCAGCGACGGGGACAGCGTTACCTTC
TRBJ1-1	TRBV19	many	TRBD1	CATGTGADTEAFF	TGTGCCACCGGGACAGGGGCGGACACTGAAGCTTTCTTT
TRBJ2-2	TRBV19	-	-	CASKAELIGELFF	TGTGCCAGTAAAGCGGAACTTATCGGGGAGCTGTTTTTT
TRBJ1-4	TRBV25-1	-	-	CASSPPKGGEKLFF	TGCGCCAGCAGCCCACCCAAGGGAGGAGAAAAACTGTTTTTT
TRBJ2-7	TRBV7-9	-	-	CASSQDGISSYEQYF	TGTGCCAGCAGCCAAGATGGCATTAGCTCCTACGAGCAGTACTTC
TRBJ1-1	TRBV29-1	-	-	CSVDPNTAIDTEAFF	TGCAGCGTTGACCCCAATACAGCGATAGACACTGAAGCTTTCTTT
TRBJ1-5	TRBV7-2	-	-	CASSQSYSNQPQHF	TGCGCCAGCAGCCAATCGTATAGCAATCAGCCCCAGCATTTT
TRBJ2-5	TRBV2	-	-	CASRELPPQETQYF	TGTGCCAGCAGGGAATTACCGCCCCAAGAGACCCAGTACTTC
TRBJ1-4	TRBV9	-	-	CASSVYGGEKLFF	TGTGCCAGCAGCGTATATGGGGGTGAAAAACTGTTTTTT
TRBJ2-7	TRBV5-1	few	-	CASSDLASGSEQYF	TGCGCCAGCAGCGACCTCGCGTCGGGTTCCGAGCAGTACTTC
TRBJ1-3	TRBV7-9	-	-	CASSQLGISGNTIYF	TGTGCCAGCAGCCAATTGGGCATCTCTGGAAACACCATATATTTT
TRBJ1-6	TRBV7-2	few	TRBD1	CASRAGQASFSPLHF	TGTGCCAGCCGGGCGGGACAGGCTTCTTTTTCACCCCTCCACTTT
TRBJ1-3	TRBV7-9	-	-	CASSSGTGMSNTIYF	TGCGCCAGCAGCTCCGGGACGGGAATGTCAAACACCATATATTTT
TRBJ2-5	TRBV24-1	-	TRBD1	CATSEPQGAEEETQYF	TGTGCCACCAGTGAACCCCAGGGGGCGGAAGAAGAGACCCAGTACTTC
TRBJ2-2	TRBV10-3	many	TRBD2	CATETSGSRWTGELFF	TGTGCCACCGAGACTAGCGGGAGTCGTTGGACCGGGGAGCTGTTTTTT
TRBJ2-5	TRBV20-1	-	TRBD2	CSAQLAVQETQYF	TGCAGTGCCCAACTAGCGGTCCAAGAGACCCAGTACTTC
TRBJ1-6	TRBV10-3	-	TRBD1	CAISPGQGTNSPLHF	TGTGCCATCAGCCCGGGACAGGGGACTAATTCACCCCTCCACTTT
TRBJ1-2	TRBV2	-	-	CASSYSQGDYGYTF	TGTGCCAGCAGCTATTCGCAGGGTGATTACGGCTACACCTTC
TRBJ1-2	TRBV7-9	many	TRBD1	CASSSDRGLGGYTF	TGTGCCAGCAGCTCAGATAGGGGGCTTGGAGGCTACACCTTC
TRBJ1-2	TRBV25-1	many	-	CASSEWSGYTF	TGTGCCAGCAGTGAATGGTCTGGCTACACCTTC
TRBJ2-7	TRBV9	-	TRBD2	CASSPGTSGSVYEQYF	TGTGCCAGCAGCCCCGGGACTAGCGGGAGCGTTTACGAGCAGTACTTC
TRBJ2-7	TRBV20-1	few	-	CSARAGSLASYEQYF	TGCAGTGCTAGAGCCGGGAGTCTAGCCTCCTACGAGCAGTACTTC
TRBJ2-2	TRBV2	-	-	CASSEPNTGELFF	TGTGCCAGCAGTGAACCGAACACCGGGGAGCTGTTTTTT
TRBJ1-2	TRBV6-6	many	-	CASSEVLGYGYTF	TGTGCCAGCAGTGAGGTACTTGGCTATGGCTACACCTTC
TRBJ1-1	TRBV7-2	many	-	CASSFPTPEAFF	TGTGCCAGCAGCTTCCCGACACCTGAAGCTTTCTTT
TRBJ1-6	TRBV12-3/TRBV12-4	-	TRBD1	CASSFGTGRSPLHF	TGTGCCAGCAGTTTCGGGACAGGGAGATCACCCCTCCACTTT
TRBJ2-6	TRBV24-1	-	-	CASSSTPGETAPGANVLTF	TGCGCCAGCAGCTCAACTCCAGGCGAAACCGCCCCTGGGGCCAACGTCCTGACTTTC
TRBJ2-7	TRBV6-6	few	-	CASSYSPALSYEQYF	TGTGCCAGCAGTTACTCGCCAGCTCTCTCCTACGAGCAGTACTTC